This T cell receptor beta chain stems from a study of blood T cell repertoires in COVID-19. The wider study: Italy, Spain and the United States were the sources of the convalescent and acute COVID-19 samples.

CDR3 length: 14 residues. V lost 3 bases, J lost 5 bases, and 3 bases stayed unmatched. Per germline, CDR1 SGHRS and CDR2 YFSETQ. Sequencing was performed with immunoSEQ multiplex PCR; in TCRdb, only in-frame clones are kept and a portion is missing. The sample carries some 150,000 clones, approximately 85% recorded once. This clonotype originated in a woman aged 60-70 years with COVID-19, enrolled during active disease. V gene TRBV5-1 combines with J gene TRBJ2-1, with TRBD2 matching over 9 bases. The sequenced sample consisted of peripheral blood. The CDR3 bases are TGCGCCAGCAGCTGGGGACTAGCCGACAATGAGCAGTTCTTC. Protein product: CASSWGLADNEQFF.